The 27 T cell receptor beta chains below come from one sample, sequenced in a study of Graves' ophthalmopathy and Graves' hyperthyroidism. RNA transcripts were the source from which TCR beta CDR3 regions were amplified. Investigators did first-round RT-PCR with HTBI primers, then second-round multiplex PCR. One entry per CDR3 protein, called by TCRdb with MiXCR from the multiplex PCR reads. The sample gives approximately 640,000 distinct CDR3 sequences, roughly 39% of which show up once; 3% to 3.5% is in the top ten. Source material: peripheral blood. The receptors come from an adult man with Graves' ophthalmopathy.

J is TRBJ1-1 and V is TRBV29-1, with D maybe TRBD1 (5 bases). Germline V lookup: CDR1 SQVTM, CDR2 ANQGSEA. The CDR3 consists of 11 residues. V was clipped by 4 bases and J by 7 bases, with 10 bases between them. Here the CDR3 DNA reads TGCAGCGTTGCTCAGGGACGTGAAGCTTTCTTT. Its protein is CSVAQGREAFF.

This clonotype was detected ten times or more. An end of the junction does not agree with germline; a read error may underlie this. This chain connects TRBV7-7 to TRBJ2-2, with TRBD2 identical over 9 bases. Germline CDR1 SSHAT, CDR2 FNYEAQ (reference sequence). The CDR3 has 17 amino acids. The CDR3 coding sequence is TGTGCTAGCAGCCCACGACTAGCGGACGCGAACACCGGGGAGCTGTTTTTT. This translates into CASSPRLADANTGELFF.

This clonotype was seen at least ten times. V gene TRBV14 combines with J gene TRBJ2-5; TRBD2 might be the D (5 bases). V was shortened by 1 base and J by 2 bases, with 8 bases between the two germline ends. Germline assignment: CDR1 SGHDN and CDR2 FVKESK. The CDR3 covers 14 residues. The DNA of the CDR3 is TGTGCCAGCAGCCAAGTTCGGGATCAAGAGACCCAGTACTTC. Protein sequence: CASSQVRDQETQYF.

V gene TRBV4-1 combines with J gene TRBJ2-7; 7 bases map to TRBD2. The V gene's germline CDR1 is MGHRA and CDR2 YSYEKL. V was pared by 2 bases and J by 6 bases, with 7 bases of the junction left unmatched. The CDR3 runs to 14 residues. Here the CDR3 DNA reads TGCGCCAGCAGCCAAAACGGACTAGTTGTCGAGCAGTACTTC. It translates to CASSQNGLVVEQYF.

This clonotype showed up many times. The rearrangement uses TRBV10-3 and TRBJ1-3; maybe TRBD1 (5 bases). Germline CDR1 is ENHRY and CDR2 is SYGVKD. The CDR3 loop spans 16 amino acids. V lost 10 bases to trimming and J lost 0 bases, with 19 bases between them. Written as DNA, the CDR3 is TGTGCCACAGTGAGGTTATGGGGGAGCTCTGGAAACACCATATATTTT. This gives the protein CATVRLWGSSGNTIYF.

The CDR3, as DNA: TGTGCCACCAGAGGACAGGGGGCGGGGACTGGGGCCAACGTCCTGACTTTC. Translation gives CATRGQGAGTGANVLTF. V is TRBV24-1 and J is TRBJ2-6; TRBD1 aligns across 11 bases. Looked up from germline, CDR1 is KGHDR and CDR2 is SFDVKD. The J segment lost 2 bases and the V segment lost 7 bases, leaving 6 bases of the junction unmatched. The CDR3 consists of 17 residues.

A note on this clonotype: An end of the junction does not agree with germline; a read error may underlie this. The V and J genes are TRBV5-1 and TRBJ1-2; D not resolved. This CDR3 contains 11 residues. Germline V lookup: CDR1 SGHRS, CDR2 YFSETQ. This chain's CDR3 is CASSLGPGNTF. CDR3 nucleotides: TGTGCCAGCAGCTTAGGGCCCGGCAACACCTTC.

V is TRBV4-1 and J is TRBJ2-3, with D possibly TRBD1 on 5 matching bases. CDR1 is MGHRA and CDR2 is YSYEKL in the germline V gene. Trimming pared 4 bases from V and 0 bases from J, leaving 14 bases between. The CDR3 length is 16 residues. CDR3 sequence: CASSRAGRTSTDTQYF. CDR3 coding DNA: TGCGCCAGCAGCCGAGCAGGACGGACAAGCACAGATACGCAGTATTTT.

At least ten counts were recorded for this clonotype. The chain is built from TRBV12-3 or TRBV12-4 and TRBJ1-3; D unclear. CDR3 length: 14 amino acids. Trimming pared 2 bases from V and 0 bases from J, leaving 5 bases between. CDR3 bases: TGTGCCAGCAGTTTACGGAGCTCTGGAAACACCATATATTTT. Protein product: CASSLRSSGNTIYF.

This clonotype was detected a few times. This chain links TRBV6-5 with TRBJ1-2, with TRBD1 matching over 10 bases. Germline CDR1 and CDR2: MNHEY and SVGAGI. This CDR3 spans 15 amino acids. V lost 4 bases to trimming and J lost 7 bases; unmatched junction nucleotides: 9. CDR3 coding DNA: TGTGCCAGCAGTTCGTCCGGACAGGGGGTTGGTGGCTACACCTTC. This codes for CASSSSGQGVGGYTF.

This clonotype was seen ten or more times. The gene calls are TRBV19 and TRBJ1-1, with 7 bases matching TRBD1. Trimming cost V 5 bases and J 5 bases; bases outside gene matches: 20. The CDR3 has 18 amino acids. The germline V gene has CDR1 LNHDA and CDR2 SQIVND (reference sequence). CDR3 bases: TGTGCCAGTAGTGTCGGGACAGCAGTTACTAACTCGTGGACTGAAGCTTTCTTT. Residues: CASSVGTAVTNSWTEAFF.

A note on this clonotype: This could be a read error, since a much larger clone is one nucleotide away. The gene calls are TRBV7-9 and TRBJ2-7; 9 bases match TRBD1. After removal of 1 base from V and 2 bases from J, the junction contained 6 bases not matched to a gene. CDR1 is SEHNR and CDR2 is FQNEAQ in the germline V gene (reference sequence). The CDR3 is 16 amino acids. The CDR3 loop is CASSLVGGQGAYEQYV. Here the CDR3 DNA reads TGTGCCAGCAGCTTAGTAGGGGGACAGGGCGCCTACGAGCAGTACGTC.

This clonotype was recorded once. The J gene is TRBJ1-2, the V gene TRBV7-2; D remains unclear. The germline V gene encodes CDR1 SGHTA and CDR2 FQGNSA. The CDR3 loop spans 14 amino acids. With 5 bases removed from V and 1 base from J, the gap between germline ends came to 11 bases. The CDR3 DNA reads TGTGCCAGCAGCCCCGACATATTTAACTATGGCTACACCTTC. Translation: CASSPDIFNYGYTF.

The rearrangement joins TRBV25-1 to TRBJ2-5; D gene ambiguous. The germline V gene has CDR1 MGHDK and CDR2 SYGVNS. V was shortened by 3 bases and J by 7 bases, with 9 bases between the two germline ends. The CDR3 loop spans 12 amino acids. CDR3 in amino acids: CASSEPPGTQYF. CDR3 bases: TGTGCCAGCAGTGAGCCACCCGGGACCCAGTACTTC.

This clonotype has at least ten counts. The CDR3 protein is CASSPYGQGANTEAFF. The DNA of the CDR3 is TGTGCCAGCAGCCCCTACGGACAGGGGGCGAACACTGAAGCTTTCTTT. This chain links TRBV11-2 with TRBJ1-1; 11 positions agree with TRBD1. V was clipped by 5 bases and J by 1 base; unmatched bases: 6. Germline assignment: CDR1 SGHAT and CDR2 FQNNGV. The CDR3 is 16 residues long.

This clonotype was recorded many times. The CDR3: CSATQANSGNTIYF. DNA for the CDR3: TGCAGTGCTACCCAAGCAAACTCTGGAAACACCATATATTTT. The chain recombines TRBV20-1 with TRBJ1-3; D gene ambiguous. CDR1 is DFQATT and CDR2 is SNEGSKA in the germline V gene (reference sequence). The CDR3 runs to 14 residues. The V end lost 4 bases, the J end lost 0 bases, and 10 bases lay between the germline ends.

The chain couples TRBV7-9 to TRBJ2-5; either TRBD1 or TRBD2 may supply D (7 bases each). CDR3 size: 14 residues. Trimming removed 5 bases from V and 3 bases from J, with 13 bases in between. Germline assignment: CDR1 SEHNR and CDR2 FQNEAQ (reference sequence). For the CDR3, the DNA is TGTGCCAGCAGCGCCGCAGGGGGGGAAGAGACCCAGTACTTC. As protein: CASSAAGGEETQYF.

The chain employs TRBV18 and TRBJ1-4, with 9 nucleotides matching TRBD1. The CDR3 has 14 amino acids. Germline-derived CDR1 and CDR2 are KGHSH and LQKENI. The trim removed 4 bases at V and 8 bases at J, leaving 5 bases unmatched. CDR3 amino acids: CASSLGTGSEKLFF. In DNA, the CDR3 is TGTGCCAGCTCACTGGGGACAGGGAGCGAAAAACTGTTTTTT.

This clonotype was recorded a few times. The chain carries TRBV20-1 and TRBJ1-2, with 10 positions matching TRBD1. Germline V gene sequence: CDR1 DFQATT, CDR2 SNEGSKA (reference sequence). This CDR3 comprises 16 residues. Trimming took 3 bases from V and 4 from J; bases not matched to a gene: 11. CDR3 nucleotide sequence: TGCAGTGCTAGGGAGACAGGGGGCGGATTTCGCTATGGCTACACCTTC. Protein sequence: CSARETGGGFRYGYTF.

This chain joins TRBV29-1 and TRBJ1-4; 12 bases are shared with TRBD1. V shed 6 bases and J 6 bases; nucleotides not matched to a gene: 5. CDR3 size: 14 residues. The germline V gene has CDR1 SQVTM and CDR2 ANQGSEA. The CDR3: CSVAGTGGDEKLFF. The CDR3 coding sequence is TGCAGCGTCGCCGGGACAGGGGGCGATGAAAAACTGTTTTTT.

V and J are TRBV12-3 or TRBV12-4 and TRBJ1-4; D is unclear. The CDR3 is 14 residues long. The V end was cut by 6 bases, the J end by 3 bases, with 11 bases between. Here the CDR3 DNA reads TGTGCCAGCAGATTGAGTGGAGCTAATGAAAAACTGTTTTTT. Translated: CASRLSGANEKLFF.

The table lists this clonotype with many counts. The J gene is TRBJ1-3, the V gene TRBV29-1; D not resolved. The V and J ends lost 2 bases and 2 bases respectively, with 7 bases between them. CDR1 SQVTM and CDR2 ANQGSEA come from the germline V gene. CDR3 length: 13 residues. CDR3 region: CSVESSAGNTIYF. The CDR3, as DNA: TGCAGCGTTGAATCGTCAGCTGGAAACACCATATATTTT.

This clonotype was recorded a few times. CDR3 sequence: CATTGKVTGELFF. The CDR3 DNA reads as TGTGCCACCACCGGAAAAGTCACCGGGGAGCTGTTTTTT. The V and J genes are TRBV15 and TRBJ2-2, with no clear D. In germline, CDR1 is LNHNV, CDR2 YYDKDF (reference sequence). The V gene lost 7 bases and the J gene lost 4 bases, with 10 bases spanning the gap. The CDR3 is 13 amino acids.

The rearrangement joins TRBV10-2 to TRBJ2-7; 7 nucleotides align to TRBD1. The length of the CDR3 is 14 residues. The ends lost 4 bases at V and 1 base at J; junction bases unmatched: 4. Per the germline V gene, CDR1 is WSHSY and CDR2 is SAAADI. Written as DNA, the CDR3 is TGCGCCAGCAGTGGGGAGACAGGGTCCTACGAGCAGTACTTC. Protein: CASSGETGSYEQYF.

This clonotype was seen a few times. The chain is built from TRBV30 and TRBJ2-5; no definite D call. CDR1 GTSNPN and CDR2 SVGIG come from the germline V gene (reference sequence). The V gene lost 3 bases and the J gene lost 1 base, with 0 bases spanning the gap. This CDR3 is 10 amino acids long. The CDR3 DNA follows: TGTGCCTGGAGCCAAGAGACCCAGTACTTC. Amino acid sequence: CAWSQETQYF.

To note about this clonotype: Sequence at one end of the junction differs from germline and may be a read error. The V gene is TRBV19, the J gene TRBJ1-2; 9 bases are a match to TRBD1. CDR1 LNHDA and CDR2 SQIVND come from the germline V gene (reference sequence). The CDR3 is made up of 15 amino acids. The CDR3 DNA reads as TGTGTCAGTAGGTCCCCGACAGGGGGGAACTATGGCTACACCTTC. Translating gives CVSRSPTGGNYGYTF.

The chain links TRBV12-3 or TRBV12-4 to TRBJ2-5, with a tentative D call TRBD1 (5 bases). Trimming shortened V by 6 bases and J by 5 bases, and 19 bases separated the two germline ends. There are 15 residues in the CDR3. The CDR3 coding sequence is TGTGCCAGCAGCGAAGGACAAGGCCGGTGGGAGACCCAGTACTTC. As protein: CASSEGQGRWETQYF.